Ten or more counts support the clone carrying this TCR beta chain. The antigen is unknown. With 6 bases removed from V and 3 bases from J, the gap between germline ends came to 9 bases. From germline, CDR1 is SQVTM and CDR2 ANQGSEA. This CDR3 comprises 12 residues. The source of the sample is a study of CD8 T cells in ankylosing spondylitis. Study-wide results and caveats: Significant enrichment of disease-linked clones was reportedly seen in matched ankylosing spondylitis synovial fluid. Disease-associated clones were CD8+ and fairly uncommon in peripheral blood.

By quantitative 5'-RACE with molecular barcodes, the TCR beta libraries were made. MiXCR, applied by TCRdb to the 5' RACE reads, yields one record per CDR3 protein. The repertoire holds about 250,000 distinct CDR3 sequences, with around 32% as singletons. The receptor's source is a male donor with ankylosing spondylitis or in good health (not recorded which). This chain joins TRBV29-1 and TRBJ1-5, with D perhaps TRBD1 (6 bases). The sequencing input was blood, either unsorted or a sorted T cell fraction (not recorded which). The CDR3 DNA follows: TGCAGCGTAGGACAGTACAATCAGCCCCAGCATTTT. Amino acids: CSVGQYNQPQHF.